This passage covers 26 T cell receptor beta chains from one sample sequenced in a study of cytomegalovirus exposure and HLA in healthy donors. It was with 60 Vbeta and 13 Jbeta primers that the PCR ran. Sequencing used immunoSEQ multiplex PCR; TCRdb keeps in-frame clones, though not all of them. The sample holds about 83,000 clones, about 79% seen once. The specimen was PBMCs. The receptors were gathered from a man aged 18 to 30 in good health and CMV-seropositive.

The rearrangement uses TRBV29-1 and TRBJ2-7, with D perhaps matching TRBD2 (6 bases). CDR3 length: 12 amino acids. The germline CDR1 and CDR2 sequences are SQVTM and ANQGSEA. The V end was cut by 3 bases, the J end by 3 bases, with 9 bases between. CDR3 protein: CSVDGGSYEQYF. CDR3 nucleotide sequence: TGCAGCGTTGATGGGGGGAGCTACGAGCAGTACTTC.

The genes are TRBV7-8 and TRBJ1-1, with TRBD1 as a possible D gene (6 bases). The length of the CDR3 is 16 residues. The germline V gene has CDR1 SGHVS and CDR2 FQNEAQ. Trimming pared 5 bases from V and 0 bases from J, leaving 16 bases between. The CDR3, as DNA: TGTGCCAGCAGCCTAGGAGGAACAGGGTTGAACACTGAAGCTTTCTTT. It yields the protein CASSLGGTGLNTEAFF.

The chain couples TRBV14 to TRBJ1-4; 9 bases line up with TRBD1. Per germline, CDR1 SGHDN and CDR2 FVKESK. The CDR3 is 15 amino acids. V shed 0 bases and J 10 bases; nucleotides not matched to a gene: 6. CDR3 DNA: TGTGCCAGCAGCCAAGATCGGGGACAGGGCCGAAAACTGTTTTTT. It codes for CASSQDRGQGRKLFF.

This clone has more than one count but fewer than ten. The chain uses TRBV19 and TRBJ1-3; 8 nucleotides agree with TRBD1. This CDR3 comprises 12 residues. From germline, CDR1 is LNHDA and CDR2 SQIVND (reference sequence). V lost 6 bases and J lost 8; bases outside the gene matches: 3. CDR3 bases: TGTGCCAGTAGGACAGGGGAGGACACCATATATTTT. It yields the protein CASRTGEDTIYF.

The chain uses TRBV5-1 and TRBJ2-7, with 7 bases that match TRBD2. The V gene's germline CDR1 is SGHRS and CDR2 YFSETQ. The length of the CDR3 is 14 residues. V trimming: 3 bases; J trimming: 9 bases; junction bases outside the gene matches: 12. The DNA of the CDR3 is TGCGCCAGCAGCTCCGCCGGGACTACCTCTATGCAGTACTTC. Its translation: CASSSAGTTSMQYF.

This chain connects TRBV2 to TRBJ2-2; 11 bases agree with TRBD1. The trim removed 6 bases at V and 5 bases at J, leaving 2 bases unmatched. Germline-derived CDR1 and CDR2 are SNHLY and FYNNEI. The CDR3 contains 14 residues. The CDR3, as DNA: TGTGCCAGCAGCTGGGACAGGGGGACCGGGGAGCTGTTTTTT. Translated, it gives CASSWDRGTGELFF.

The gene calls are TRBV1 and TRBJ1-1. TRBV1 represents a pseudogene. The CDR3 has 17 residues. CDR3: CTSSQEKGEGLNTEAFF. Here the CDR3 DNA reads TGCACCAGCAGCCAAGAGAAGGGCGAGGGTTTGAACACTGAAGCTTTCTTT.

This clone was picked up one time. V gene TRBV5-1 combines with J gene TRBJ2-7; 10 bases fit TRBD1. In germline, CDR1 is SGHRS, CDR2 YFSETQ. V was clipped by 4 bases and J by 5 bases; unmatched bases: 9. The CDR3 covers 15 residues. CDR3 DNA sequence: TGCGCCAGCAGCATTGACAGGGGGCTTTTCAACGAGCAGTACTTC. This sequence encodes CASSIDRGLFNEQYF.

The J gene is TRBJ1-1, the V gene TRBV4-2; D gene uncertain. Germline V CDR1 and CDR2: LGHNA, YNFKEQ. The ends were cut back, 2 bases at V and 11 bases at J, with 12 bases in the middle. The CDR3 has 12 amino acids. As DNA, the CDR3 is TGTGCCAGCAGCCAATCCTCGGGTCAGGCTTTCTTT. Protein product: CASSQSSGQAFF.

The chain carries TRBV10-1 and TRBJ2-7; D might be TRBD1 (6 bases). The CDR3 loop spans 14 amino acids. Trimming took 5 bases from V and 2 from J, leaving 13 bases between them. Germline CDR1 is WNHNN and CDR2 is SYGVQD (reference sequence). The CDR3 here is CASSSSGQAYEQYF. The CDR3 bases are TGCGCCAGCAGTTCCTCGGGACAAGCCTACGAGCAGTACTTC.

This clone was observed a single time. The rearrangement joins TRBV28 to TRBJ1-1; D ambiguous. CDR3 size: 13 residues. Trimming took off 8 bases at V and 5 bases at J, with 15 bases between the two ends. Germline V gene data show CDR1 as MDHEN and CDR2 as SYDVKM. CDR3 protein: CASSVLVETEAFF. In nucleotides, the CDR3 is TGTGCCAGCTCGGTTTTAGTGGAGACTGAAGCTTTCTTT.

This clone has more than one count but fewer than ten. The chain is built from TRBV4-1 and TRBJ2-7; 7 bases map to TRBD2. The germline V gene encodes CDR1 MGHRA and CDR2 YSYEKL. The CDR3 is made up of 16 amino acids. With 4 bases clipped from V and 4 bases from J, the junction kept 13 bases outside the gene matches. In DNA form, the CDR3 reads TGCGCCAGCAGCCTCCTCCTGGGGGAGGGCCTATACGAGCAGTACTTC. Its protein product is CASSLLLGEGLYEQYF.

The chain has TRBV15 and TRBJ1-2, with D possibly being TRBD1 (6 bases). Trimming left V 3 bases short and J 6 bases short, with 17 bases between. The CDR3 is 15 amino acids. Germline assignment: CDR1 LNHNV and CDR2 YYDKDF (reference sequence). This CDR3 reads CATSRAGGSHNGYTF. CDR3 DNA: TGTGCCACCAGCAGGGCTGGGGGCAGCCACAATGGCTACACCTTC.

The J gene is TRBJ2-1, the V gene TRBV10-3; a weak D match, TRBD2 (6 bases). CDR1 ENHRY and CDR2 SYGVKD come from the germline V gene. The CDR3 is 13 amino acids. V gave up 6 bases and J gave up 7 bases, with 13 bases separating them. DNA for the CDR3: TGTGCCATCAGGGGGGGAGAGGTTAATGAGCAGTTCTTC. It encodes CAIRGGEVNEQFF.

The chain combines TRBV11-2 with TRBJ1-2; D perhaps matches TRBD1 (5 bases). The CDR3 runs to 14 residues. Germline loops: CDR1 SGHAT, CDR2 FQNNGV. Between the trimmed V and J ends, which lost 0 bases and 4 bases, there was a span of 9 bases. CDR3 region: CASSLDTGSYGYTF. The CDR3 coding sequence is TGTGCCAGCAGCTTAGATACAGGTAGCTATGGCTACACCTTC.

This clone came up a few times. V gene TRBV7-8 combines with J gene TRBJ2-1; the D is unclear. With 3 bases removed from V and 10 bases from J, the gap between germline ends came to 10 bases. The germline V gene has CDR1 SGHVS and CDR2 FQNEAQ. This CDR3 is built from 12 residues. The CDR3, as DNA: TGTGCCAGCAGCTTTAGTTTTTGGGAGCAGTTCTTC. It encodes CASSFSFWEQFF.

This clone was observed a single time. The chain uses TRBV5-1 and TRBJ2-5; perhaps TRBD1 as D (6 bases). The CDR3 length is 16 residues. The V end was cut by 3 bases, the J end by 4 bases, with 19 bases between. Germline V gene lookup returns CDR1 SGHRS and CDR2 YFSETQ. The CDR3 reads CASSSSWTVRAETQYF. The CDR3 coding sequence is TGCGCCAGCAGCTCCAGCTGGACAGTGAGGGCAGAGACCCAGTACTTC. Combining the CDR3 with reference TRBV5-1 and TRBJ2-5 gives the whole variable domain KAGVTQTPRYLIKTRGQQVTLSCSPISGHRSVSWYQQTPGQGLQFLFEYFSETQRNKGNFPGRFSGRQFSNSRSEMNVSTLELGDSALYLCASSSSWTVRAETQYFGPGTRLLVL.

The chain couples TRBV23-1 to TRBJ2-7, with TRBD1 matching over 9 bases. TRBV23-1 is designated an ORF whose function remains uncertain. The CDR3 covers 16 residues. Unmatched junction bases numbered 12, after V lost 3 bases and J lost 6 bases. The CDR3 nucleotides read TGCGCCAGCAGTCAGACCTCGGACAGGGGAAGGTGCGAGCAGTACTTC. This encodes CASSQTSDRGRCEQYF.

J is TRBJ2-1 and V is TRBV5-8; 11 nucleotides agree with TRBD2. Germline trimming cut 1 base from V and 1 base from J; bases unmatched to any gene: 10. Germline V gives CDR1 SGHTS, CDR2 YDEGEE. The CDR3 runs 19 residues. The CDR3 loop reads CASSLYTSGSIGSYNEQFF. CDR3 in DNA: TGTGCCAGCAGCTTGTATACTAGCGGGAGCATCGGGTCCTACAATGAGCAGTTCTTC.

The J gene is TRBJ1-4, the V gene TRBV6-5, with D unresolved. CDR3 length equals 13 residues. The V gene's germline CDR1 is MNHEY and CDR2 SVGAGI. Trimming left V 1 base short and J 5 bases short, with 5 bases between. CDR3 loop: CASSYFRNEKLFF. The CDR3 nucleotides are TGTGCCAGCAGTTACTTCAGAAATGAAAAACTGTTTTTT.

This sequence joins TRBV10-1 and TRBJ2-7, with D possibly TRBD2 on 5 matching bases. The CDR3 extends over 15 amino acids. Looked up from germline, CDR1 is WNHNN and CDR2 is SYGVQD (reference sequence). V gave up 0 bases and J gave up 6 bases, with 15 bases separating them. The CDR3 DNA is TGCGCCAGCAGTGAGTCGTCCCGAGGACTGGGCGAGCAGTACTTC. This gives the protein CASSESSRGLGEQYF.

The chain has TRBV6-1 and TRBJ2-2, with D unclear. This CDR3 contains 13 residues. V gave up 3 bases and J gave up 7 bases, with 9 bases separating them. Germline CDR1 reads MNHNS; CDR2 reads SASEGT. The DNA for the CDR3 is TGTGCCAGCAGTGAGTGGGCTGGCGGGGAGCTGTTTTTT. Its translation: CASSEWAGGELFF.

The CDR3 bases are TGTGCCAGCTCACCAGATCCTAGCGGGAGGAGGGATACGCAGTATTTT. It yields the protein CASSPDPSGRRDTQYF. J is TRBJ2-3 and V is TRBV18; 11 nucleotides align to TRBD2. In germline, CDR1 is KGHSH, CDR2 LQKENI. The CDR3 is 16 amino acids. V was pared by 2 bases and J by 6 bases, with 7 bases of the junction left unmatched. Full variable domain (missing parts from reference TRBV18 and TRBJ2-3): NAGVMQNPRHLVRRRGQEARLRCSPMKGHSHVYWYRQLPEEGLKFMVYLQKENIIDESGMPKERFSAEFPKEGPSILRIQQVVRGDSAAYFCASSPDPSGRRDTQYFGPGTRLTVL.

The chain employs TRBV6-5 and TRBJ2-5; D not resolved. The CDR3 sequence is 14 residues long. Between the trimmed V and J ends, which lost 2 bases and 3 bases, there was a span of 10 bases. Germline lookup yields CDR1 MNHEY and CDR2 SVGAGI. CDR3 in amino acids: CASSYSLTKETQYF. DNA for the CDR3: TGTGCCAGCAGTTACAGCCTCACTAAAGAGACCCAGTACTTC.

The chain carries TRBV11-2 and TRBJ2-3, with TRBD1 as a possible D gene (5 bases). V was shortened by 8 bases and J by 6 bases, with 6 bases between the two germline ends. Germline CDR1 and CDR2: SGHAT and FQNNGV. The CDR3 spans 10 residues. The CDR3 nucleotides read TGTGCCAGCGGGGCGGATACGCAGTATTTT. This translates into CASGADTQYF.

The J gene is TRBJ2-1, the V gene TRBV7-2; D is unclear. V lost 3 bases to trimming and J lost 0 bases, with 12 bases between them. CDR3 length: 16 residues. Germline loops: CDR1 SGHTA, CDR2 FQGNSA. As DNA, the CDR3 is TGTGCCAGCAGCTTGACTGAAGAGAGCTCCTACAATGAGCAGTTCTTC. Encoded protein: CASSLTEESSYNEQFF.